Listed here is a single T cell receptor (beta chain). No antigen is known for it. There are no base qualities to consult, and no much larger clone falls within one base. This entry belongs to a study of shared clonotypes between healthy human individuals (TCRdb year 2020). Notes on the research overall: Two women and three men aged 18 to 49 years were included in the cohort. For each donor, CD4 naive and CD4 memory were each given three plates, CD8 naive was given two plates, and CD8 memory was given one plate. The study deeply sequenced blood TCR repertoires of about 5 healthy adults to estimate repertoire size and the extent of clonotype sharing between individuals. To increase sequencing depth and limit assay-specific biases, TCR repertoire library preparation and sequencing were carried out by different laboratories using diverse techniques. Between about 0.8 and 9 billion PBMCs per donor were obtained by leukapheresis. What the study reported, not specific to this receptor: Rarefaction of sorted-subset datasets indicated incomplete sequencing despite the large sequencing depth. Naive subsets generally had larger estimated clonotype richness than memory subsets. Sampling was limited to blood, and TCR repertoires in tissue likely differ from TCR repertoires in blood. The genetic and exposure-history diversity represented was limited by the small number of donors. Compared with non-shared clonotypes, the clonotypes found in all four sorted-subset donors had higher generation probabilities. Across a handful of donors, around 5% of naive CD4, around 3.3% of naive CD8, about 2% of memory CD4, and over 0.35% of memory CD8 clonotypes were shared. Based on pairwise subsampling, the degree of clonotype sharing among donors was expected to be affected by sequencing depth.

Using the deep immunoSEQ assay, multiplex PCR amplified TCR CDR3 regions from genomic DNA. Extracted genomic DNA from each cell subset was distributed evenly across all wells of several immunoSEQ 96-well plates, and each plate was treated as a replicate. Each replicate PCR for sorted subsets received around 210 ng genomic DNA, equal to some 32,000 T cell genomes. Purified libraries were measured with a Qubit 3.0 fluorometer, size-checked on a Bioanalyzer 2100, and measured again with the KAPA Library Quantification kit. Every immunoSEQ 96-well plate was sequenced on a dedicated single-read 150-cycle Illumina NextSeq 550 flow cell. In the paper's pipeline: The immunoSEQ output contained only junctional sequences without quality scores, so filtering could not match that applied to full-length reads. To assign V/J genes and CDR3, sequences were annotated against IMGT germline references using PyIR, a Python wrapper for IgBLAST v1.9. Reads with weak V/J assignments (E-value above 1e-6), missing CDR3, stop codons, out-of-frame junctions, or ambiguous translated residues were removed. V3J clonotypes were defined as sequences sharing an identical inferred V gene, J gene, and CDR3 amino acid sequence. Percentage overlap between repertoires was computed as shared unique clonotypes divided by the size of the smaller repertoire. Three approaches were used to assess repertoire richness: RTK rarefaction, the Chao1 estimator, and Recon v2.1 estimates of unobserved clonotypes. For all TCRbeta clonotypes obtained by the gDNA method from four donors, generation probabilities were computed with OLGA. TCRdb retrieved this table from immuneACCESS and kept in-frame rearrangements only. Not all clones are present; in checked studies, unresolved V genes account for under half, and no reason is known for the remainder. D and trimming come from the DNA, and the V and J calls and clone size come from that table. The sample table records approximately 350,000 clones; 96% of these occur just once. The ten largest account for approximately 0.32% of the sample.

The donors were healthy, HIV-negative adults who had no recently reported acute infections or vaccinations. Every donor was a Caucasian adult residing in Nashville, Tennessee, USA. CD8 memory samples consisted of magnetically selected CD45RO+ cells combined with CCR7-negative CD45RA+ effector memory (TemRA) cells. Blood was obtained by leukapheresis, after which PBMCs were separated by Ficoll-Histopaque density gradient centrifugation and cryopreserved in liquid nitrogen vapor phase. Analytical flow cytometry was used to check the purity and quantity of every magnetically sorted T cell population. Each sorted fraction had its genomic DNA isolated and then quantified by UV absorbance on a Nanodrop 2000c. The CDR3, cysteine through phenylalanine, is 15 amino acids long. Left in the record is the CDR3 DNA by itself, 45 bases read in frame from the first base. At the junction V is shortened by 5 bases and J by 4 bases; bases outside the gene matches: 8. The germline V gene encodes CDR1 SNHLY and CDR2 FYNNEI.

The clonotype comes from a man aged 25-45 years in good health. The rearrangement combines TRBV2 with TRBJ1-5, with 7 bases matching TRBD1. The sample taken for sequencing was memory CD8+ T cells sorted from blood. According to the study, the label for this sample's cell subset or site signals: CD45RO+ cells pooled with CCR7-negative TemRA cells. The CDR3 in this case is CASSTQGNKNQPQHF. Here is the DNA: TGTGCCAGCAGTACACAGGGGAACAAGAATCAGCCCCAGCATTTT.